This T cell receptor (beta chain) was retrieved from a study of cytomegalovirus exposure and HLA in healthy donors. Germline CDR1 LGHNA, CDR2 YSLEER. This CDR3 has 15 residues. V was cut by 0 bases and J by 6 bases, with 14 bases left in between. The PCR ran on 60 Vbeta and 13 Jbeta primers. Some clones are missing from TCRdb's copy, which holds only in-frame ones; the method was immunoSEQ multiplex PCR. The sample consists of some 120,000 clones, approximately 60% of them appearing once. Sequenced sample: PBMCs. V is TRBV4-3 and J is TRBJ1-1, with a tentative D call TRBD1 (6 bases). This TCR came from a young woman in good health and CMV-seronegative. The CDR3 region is CASSQEGGAASEAFF. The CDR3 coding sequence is TGCGCCAGCAGCCAAGAGGGGGGGGCGGCATCTGAAGCTTTCTTT.